The 8 T cell receptor beta chains given below trace back to one sample, sequenced in a study of blood T cell repertoires in COVID-19 (dated by TCRdb to the early 2020s). Receptor amplification or capture employed the immunoSEQ multiplex PCR assay. Entries here come from immuneACCESS through TCRdb and include only in-frame sequences with V and J called. Some clones fail to appear in such tables; in the studies checked, an unresolved V gene covers under half of the shortfall, and the cause of the remainder is unknown. Counted in this sample were roughly 220,000 clones; just under 85% of them appeared once. 14% to 15% of the sample is in the top ten clones. Sequenced input: PBMCs or T cells enriched from blood (not recorded which). These TCRs come from a man between 35 and 55 years old who had recovered from COVID-19.

The CDR3 DNA is TGTGCCAGCAGCCAGGGCTCCTCTAGCAATCAGCCCCAGCATTTT. It encodes CASSQGSSSNQPQHF. The gene calls are TRBV3-1 (or the pseudogene TRBV3-2) and TRBJ1-5, with D uncertain. The V gene lost 3 bases and the J gene lost 0 bases, with 9 bases spanning the gap. This CDR3 is built from 15 residues. The germline V gene encodes CDR1 LGHDT and CDR2 YNNKEL (reference sequence).

The CDR3 reads CASRTGIRNYGYTF. The CDR3, as DNA: TGTGCCAGCAGAACAGGAATACGGAACTATGGCTACACCTTC. V usage is TRBV6-5 and J usage is TRBJ1-2; a possible D gene is TRBD1 (5 bases). Germline values: CDR1 MNHEY, CDR2 SVGAGI. Between the trimmed V and J ends, which lost 6 bases and 2 bases, there was a span of 13 bases. This CDR3 has 14 amino acids.

The chain couples TRBV14 to TRBJ2-1; 9 bases align to TRBD1. With V trimmed by 4 bases and J by 9 bases, 10 bases remained unmatched. Germline V CDR1 and CDR2: SGHDN, FVKESK. The CDR3 consists of 15 residues. The CDR3, as DNA: TGTGCCAGCAGCCCCCCAGGGACAGGGAACGGTGAGCAGTTCTTC. This translates into CASSPPGTGNGEQFF.

The chain has TRBV5-1 and TRBJ2-1, with a tentative D call TRBD2 (5 bases). Deletions cut 4 bases from V and 0 bases from J, with 8 bases between. The germline V gene has CDR1 SGHRS and CDR2 YFSETQ. CDR3 length equals 14 residues. CDR3 DNA sequence: TGCGCCAGCAGCCCCGGAGGCTCCTACAATGAGCAGTTCTTC. Translated: CASSPGGSYNEQFF.

The V gene is TRBV5-1, the J gene TRBJ1-2; unclear D gene. Germline CDR1 SGHRS, CDR2 YFSETQ. The CDR3 sequence is 12 residues long. Trimming shortened V by 6 bases and J by 4 bases, and 10 bases separated the two germline ends. The CDR3 nucleotides read TGCGCCAGCACCCTGGGGAGCTATGGCTACACCTTC. It yields the protein CASTLGSYGYTF.

This rearrangement joins TRBV25-1 to TRBJ2-7; perhaps TRBD2 as D (7 bases). CDR3 length equals 15 residues. The germline CDR1 and CDR2 sequences are MGHDK and SYGVNS. Trimming took off 8 bases at V and 9 bases at J, with 26 bases between the two ends. The CDR3 DNA reads as TGTGCCAGCGGACGAGATGGGGGCCGGGGGGACTTGCAGTACTTC. Its translation is CASGRDGGRGDLQYF.

This chain connects TRBV10-3 to TRBJ2-7; TRBD2 aligns across 13 bases. The CDR3 consists of 14 residues. Unmatched junction bases numbered 3, after V lost 4 bases and J lost 6 bases. Germline CDR1 ENHRY, CDR2 SYGVKD. CDR3 sequence (DNA): TGTGCCATCAGTGCCGGGACTAGCGGGGCCGAGCAGTACTTC. This sequence encodes CAISAGTSGAEQYF.

This clone was found once. V gene TRBV7-3 combines with J gene TRBJ2-2, with D hard to call. V was trimmed by 5 bases and J by 5 bases, leaving 9 bases between them. The CDR3 is 13 amino acids. The germline V gene encodes CDR1 SGHTA and CDR2 FQGTGA. This chain's CDR3 is CASSPFSTGELFF. The CDR3 coding sequence is TGTGCCAGCAGCCCTTTTAGTACCGGGGAGCTGTTTTTT.